This T cell receptor (beta chain) stems from a study of blood T cell repertoires in COVID-19. Study as a whole: COVID-19 samples collected from the United States, Italy and Spain covered acute and convalescent phases. The analysed material was cDNA or gDNA that came from T cells, B-cell-depleted T cells, or PBMCs.

Authors' data handling: Estimated nucleated cell counts came from reference gene primer amplification. Libraries were prepared by immunoSEQ multiplex PCR; TCRdb keeps only in-frame clonotypes and omits some of them. V, J and clone size are those of that table, while D and trimming were read from the DNA. This sample yields about 150,000 clones, of which about four fifths are seen a single time; roughly 29% belongs to the top ten. The CDR3 runs 11 residues. Trimming removed 3 bases from V and 16 bases from J, with 12 bases in between. Sequenced: peripheral blood. The TCR sequence derives from an older woman with acute or convalescent COVID-19. The V gene is TRBV12-3 or TRBV12-4, the J gene TRBJ1-4; D may be TRBD1 (5 bases). DNA for the CDR3: TGTGCCAGCAGTTTCGGGGGTAGGGCGTTTTTT. This translates into CASSFGGRAFF.